One T cell receptor (beta chain) is described in this entry. Its target is unknown. The sample comes from a study of T cell repertoires in aging, cancer and after chemotherapy. Study findings and constraints: In healthy donors, age-related TCR diversity loss mainly reflected lost richness.

V dropped 3 bases and J dropped 3 bases, with 3 bases sitting between them. The CDR3 sequence is 11 residues long. Peripheral blood genomic DNA, not sorted cells or RNA, was the template. A mixed TRB-A/B primer pool amplified rearranged TRB by multiplex touch-down PCR. TCRdb re-derived calls from the multiplex PCR reads in MiXCR, one entry per CDR3 protein. The sample lists approximately 8,800 distinct CDR3 sequences; about 29% were seen once. The rearrangement links TRBV12-3 or TRBV12-4 to TRBJ2-7; D gene uncertain. Sequencing used blood. This clonotype was sampled from a human donor in good health. The CDR3 coding sequence is TGTGCCAGCAGTTTGAACTACGAGCAGTACTTC. Residues: CASSLNYEQYF.